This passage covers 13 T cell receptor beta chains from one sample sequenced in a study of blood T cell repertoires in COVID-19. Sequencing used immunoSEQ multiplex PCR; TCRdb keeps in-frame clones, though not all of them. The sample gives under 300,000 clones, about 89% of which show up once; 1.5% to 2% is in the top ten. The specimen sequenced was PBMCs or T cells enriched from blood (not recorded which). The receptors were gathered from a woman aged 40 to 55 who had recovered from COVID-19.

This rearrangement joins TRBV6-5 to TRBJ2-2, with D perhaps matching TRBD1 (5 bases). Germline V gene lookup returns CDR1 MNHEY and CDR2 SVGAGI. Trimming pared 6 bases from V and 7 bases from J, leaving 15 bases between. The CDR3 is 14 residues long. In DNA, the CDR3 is TGTGCCAGCAGACTCAGGGATCGGGTCGGGGAGCTGTTTTTT. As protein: CASRLRDRVGELFF.

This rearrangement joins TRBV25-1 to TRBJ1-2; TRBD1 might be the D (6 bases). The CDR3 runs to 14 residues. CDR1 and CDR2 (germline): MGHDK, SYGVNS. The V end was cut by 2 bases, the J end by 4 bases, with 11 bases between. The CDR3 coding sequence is TGTGCCAGCAGTGAACTAGGGACAAGCTATGGCTACACCTTC. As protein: CASSELGTSYGYTF.

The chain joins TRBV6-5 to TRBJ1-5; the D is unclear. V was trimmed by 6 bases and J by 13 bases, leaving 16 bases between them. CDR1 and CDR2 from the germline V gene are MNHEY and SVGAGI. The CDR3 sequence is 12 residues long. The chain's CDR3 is CASSEREASQHF. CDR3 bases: TGTGCCAGCAGCGAGAGGGAGGCTAGTCAGCATTTT.

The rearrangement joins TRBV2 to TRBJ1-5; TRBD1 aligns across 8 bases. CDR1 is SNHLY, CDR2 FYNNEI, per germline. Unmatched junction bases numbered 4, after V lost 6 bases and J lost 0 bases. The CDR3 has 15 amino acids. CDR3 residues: CASRGQGHSNQPQHF. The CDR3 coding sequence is TGTGCCAGCAGAGGACAGGGACATAGCAATCAGCCCCAGCATTTT.

The CDR3 sequence is CASSQWRDSPLHF. The CDR3 DNA reads TGTGCCAGCAGCCAATGGAGAGATTCACCCCTCCACTTT. This chain joins TRBV7-3 and TRBJ1-6; D unresolved. Per germline, CDR1 SGHTA and CDR2 FQGTGA. Trimming took 5 bases from V and 8 from J, leaving 10 bases between them. The CDR3 has 13 residues.

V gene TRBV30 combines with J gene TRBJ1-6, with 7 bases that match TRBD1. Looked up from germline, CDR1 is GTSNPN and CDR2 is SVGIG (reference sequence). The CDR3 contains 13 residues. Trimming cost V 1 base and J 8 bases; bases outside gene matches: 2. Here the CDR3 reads CAWSEDRHSPLHF. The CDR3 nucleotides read TGTGCCTGGAGTGAGGACAGGCATTCACCCCTCCACTTT.

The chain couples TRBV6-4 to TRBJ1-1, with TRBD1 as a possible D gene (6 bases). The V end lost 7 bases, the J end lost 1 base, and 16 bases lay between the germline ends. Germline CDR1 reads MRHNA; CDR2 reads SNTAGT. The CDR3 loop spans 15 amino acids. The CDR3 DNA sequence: TGTGCCAGCATGGTGATGGCAGGGGCGAACACTGAAGCTTTCTTT. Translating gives CASMVMAGANTEAFF.

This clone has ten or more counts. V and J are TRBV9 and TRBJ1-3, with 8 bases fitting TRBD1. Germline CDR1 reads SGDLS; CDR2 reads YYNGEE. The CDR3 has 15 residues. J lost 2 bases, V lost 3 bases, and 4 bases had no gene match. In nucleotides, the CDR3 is TGTGCCAGCAGCGCAACGACAGGGGCTGGAAACACCATATATTTT. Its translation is CASSATTGAGNTIYF. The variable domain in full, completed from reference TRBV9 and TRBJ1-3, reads DSGVTQTPKHLITATGQRVTLRCSPRSGDLSVYWYQQSLDQGLQFLIQYYNGEERAKGNILERFSAQQFPDLHSELNLSSLELGDSALYFCASSATTGAGNTIYFGEGSWLTVV.

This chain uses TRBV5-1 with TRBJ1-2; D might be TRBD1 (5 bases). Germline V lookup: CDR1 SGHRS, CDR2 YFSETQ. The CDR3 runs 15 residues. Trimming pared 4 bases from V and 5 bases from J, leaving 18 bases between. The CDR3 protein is CASSQGDSHLYGYTF. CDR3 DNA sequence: TGCGCCAGCAGCCAAGGGGATTCTCACCTTTATGGCTACACCTTC.

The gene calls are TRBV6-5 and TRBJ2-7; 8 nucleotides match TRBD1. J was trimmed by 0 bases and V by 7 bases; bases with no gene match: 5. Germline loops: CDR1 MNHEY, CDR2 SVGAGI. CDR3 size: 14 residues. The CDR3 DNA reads TGTGCCAGCACTCGGGACAGGAGCTCCTACGAGCAGTACTTC. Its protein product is CASTRDRSSYEQYF.

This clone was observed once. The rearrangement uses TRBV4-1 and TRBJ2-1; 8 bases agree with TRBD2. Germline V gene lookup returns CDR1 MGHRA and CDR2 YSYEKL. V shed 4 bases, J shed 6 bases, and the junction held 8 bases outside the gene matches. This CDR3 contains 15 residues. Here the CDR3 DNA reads TGCGCCAGCAGCCTAGCGGGACCTGGGGCCAATGAGCAGTTCTTC. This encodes CASSLAGPGANEQFF.

In nucleotides, the CDR3 is TGTGCCAGCAGAACCACAGGGGGGGGTAATAGCAATCAGCCCCAGCATTTT. It translates to CASRTTGGGNSNQPQHF. The rearrangement joins TRBV28 to TRBJ1-5; 8 nucleotides line up with TRBD1. The CDR3 is 17 residues long. V dropped 6 bases and J dropped 0; count of bases not matched to a gene: 10. In germline, CDR1 is MDHEN, CDR2 SYDVKM. Variable domain in full (rest from reference TRBV28 and TRBJ1-5): DVKVTQSSRYLVKRTGEKVFLECVQDMDHENMFWYRQDPGLGLRLIYFSYDVKMKEKGDIPEGYSVSREKKERFSLILESASTNQTSMYLCASRTTGGGNSNQPQHFGDGTRLSIL.

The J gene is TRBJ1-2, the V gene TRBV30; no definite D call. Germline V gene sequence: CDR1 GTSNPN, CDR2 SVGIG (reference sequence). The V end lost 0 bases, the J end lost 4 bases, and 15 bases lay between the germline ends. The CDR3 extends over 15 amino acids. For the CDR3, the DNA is TGTGCCTGGAGTGTAATGCCCGGGGAAAGCTATGGCTACACCTTC. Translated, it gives CAWSVMPGESYGYTF. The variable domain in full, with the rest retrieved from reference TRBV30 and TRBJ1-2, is SQTIHQWPATLVQPVGSPLSLECTVEGTSNPNLYWYRQAAGRGLQLLFYSVGIGQISSEVPQNLSASRPQDRQFILSSKKLLLSDSGFYLCAWSVMPGESYGYTFGSGTRLTVV.